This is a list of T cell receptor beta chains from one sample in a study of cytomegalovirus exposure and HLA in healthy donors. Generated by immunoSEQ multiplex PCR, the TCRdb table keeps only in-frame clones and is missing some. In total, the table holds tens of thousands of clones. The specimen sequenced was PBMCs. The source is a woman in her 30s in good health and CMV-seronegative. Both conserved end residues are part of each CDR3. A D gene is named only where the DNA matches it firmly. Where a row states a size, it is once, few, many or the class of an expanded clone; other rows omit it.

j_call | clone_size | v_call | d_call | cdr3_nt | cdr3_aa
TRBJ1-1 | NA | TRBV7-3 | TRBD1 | TGTGCCAGCAGTCCGACAGGGCTGAACACTGAAGCTTTCTTT | CASSPTGLNTEAFF
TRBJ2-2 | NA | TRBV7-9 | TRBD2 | TGTGCCAGCAGCTCTCCAAGCGGGAGGGCCGGCGGGGAGCTGTTTTTT | CASSSPSGRAGGELFF
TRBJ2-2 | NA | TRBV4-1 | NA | TGCGCCAGCAGCGTAAGAGTCGGGGTGAACACCGGGGAGCTGTTTTTT | CASSVRVGVNTGELFF
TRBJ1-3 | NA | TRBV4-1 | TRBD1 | TGCGCCAGCAGCCTAGACAGGGGACGTGGAAACACCATATATTTT | CASSLDRGRGNTIYF
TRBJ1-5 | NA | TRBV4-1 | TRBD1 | TGCGCCAGCAGCCCCCGGACAGGGGGAAGCAATCAGCCCCAGCATTTT | CASSPRTGGSNQPQHF
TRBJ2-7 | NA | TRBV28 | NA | TGTGCCAGCAGTCCGCGAACCGGCTACGAGCAGTACTTC | CASSPRTGYEQYF
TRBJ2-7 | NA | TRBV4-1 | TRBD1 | TGCGCCAGCAGTCTTCGACAGGGGCCTTACGAGCAGTACTTC | CASSLRQGPYEQYF
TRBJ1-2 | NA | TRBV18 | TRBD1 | TGTGCCAGCTCACCCACAGGGGCTGCCGATGGCTACACCTTC | CASSPTGAADGYTF
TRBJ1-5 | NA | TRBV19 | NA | TGTGCCAGTAGAAGGGACTGGGATAGCAATCAGCCCCAGCATTTT | CASRRDWDSNQPQHF
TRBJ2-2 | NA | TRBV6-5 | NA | TGTGCCAGCAGTTCCCTAGCAGTGAACACCGGGGAGCTGTTTTTT | CASSSLAVNTGELFF
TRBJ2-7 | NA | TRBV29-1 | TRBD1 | TGCAGCGATTGTAGGGACAGGGCCCACGAGCAGTACTTC | CSDCRDRAHEQYF
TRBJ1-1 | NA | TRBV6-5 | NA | TGTGCCAGCAGTTACTCGAATGCAGGAACAAACGAAGCTTTCTTT | CASSYSNAGTNEAFF
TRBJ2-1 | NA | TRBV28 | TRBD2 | TGTGCCAGCAGTTTCCTGGGACTAGCGGTCTACAATGAGCAGTTCTTC | CASSFLGLAVYNEQFF
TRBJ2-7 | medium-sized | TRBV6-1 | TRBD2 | TGTGCCAGCAGTGAATTAGCGGGAGGGTCCTACGAGCAGTACTTC | CASSELAGGSYEQYF
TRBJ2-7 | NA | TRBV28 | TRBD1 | TGTGCCAGCAGTTTGCAGGGGGCCCCCTACGAGCAGTACTTC | CASSLQGAPYEQYF
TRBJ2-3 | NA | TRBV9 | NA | TGTGCCAGCAGCGTGAGGGGACAGACTACTAGCTACTTCGGTGATACGCAGTATTTT | CASSVRGQTTSYFGDTQYF
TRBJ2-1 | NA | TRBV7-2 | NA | TGTGCCAGCAGCCTGCCGGGGGAATACAATGAGCAGTTCTTC | CASSLPGEYNEQFF